A selection of T cell receptor beta chains follows, all from one sample in a study of blood T cell repertoires in COVID-19. Data came from immunoSEQ multiplex PCR; TCRdb stores just in-frame clones and leaves some out. This sample has about 200,000 clones; around 90% occur once, and the top ten carry approximately 2.2%. The sequencing sample was made of PBMCs or T cells enriched from blood (not recorded which). The receptors here all came from a woman aged 25 to 39 who had recovered from COVID-19. Both conserved end residues are part of each CDR3. The D gene is left open where the match is weak. Clone size is stated in some rows and not others, as once, few, many or a class when expanded.

d_call,j_call,clone_size,v_call,cdr3_nt,cdr3_aa
-,TRBJ2-3,-,TRBV6-4,TGTGCCAGCAGTGTTTCGGGAGAAGATACGCAGTATTTT,CASSVSGEDTQYF
-,TRBJ1-1,-,TRBV21-1,TGTGCCAGCAGCAAAGTCTCCCCCCAGGGTACTGAAGCTTTCTTT,CASSKVSPQGTEAFF
TRBD1,TRBJ1-1,-,TRBV6-5,TGTGCCAGCAGGAACAGGGGAGTTGACACTGAAGCTTTCTTT,CASRNRGVDTEAFF
-,TRBJ1-3,-,TRBV5-1,TGCGCCAGCAATAAGGACGGAGGCTCTGGAAACACCATATATTTT,CASNKDGGSGNTIYF
TRBD1,TRBJ1-2,-,TRBV19,TGTGCCAGTAGGATAGCGGGACAGGGTGGCTATGGCTACACCTTC,CASRIAGQGGYGYTF
TRBD1,TRBJ1-5,few,TRBV6-1,TGTGCCAGCAGTGACGAACCGCCGGGACAGAGGTATAGCAATCAGCCCCAGCATTTT,CASSDEPPGQRYSNQPQHF
TRBD1,TRBJ2-1,-,TRBV30,TGTGCCTGGAGAGACAGGGGCTCCTACAATGAGCAGTTCTTC,CAWRDRGSYNEQFF
-,TRBJ2-1,-,TRBV10-2,TGCGCCAGCAGCGTACTAGTGGGCAATGAGCAGTTCTTC,CASSVLVGNEQFF
-,TRBJ2-7,-,TRBV12-3/TRBV12-4,TGTGCCAGCACTCCTGGACTGCTCTACGAGCAGTACTTC,CASTPGLLYEQYF
-,TRBJ2-2,-,TRBV25-1,TGTGCCAGCAGTGAATACCGGGGAGATACCGGGGAGCTGTTTTTT,CASSEYRGDTGELFF
TRBD1,TRBJ2-7,-,TRBV7-8,TGTGCCAGCAGCGCAGGACAGGGCTGGTACGAGCAGTACTTC,CASSAGQGWYEQYF
-,TRBJ1-3,-,TRBV7-6,TGTGCCAGCAGCTTATGGGATTTTTCAGGGGAGCACCTCTCTGGAAACACCATATATTTT,CASSLWDFSGEHLSGNTIYF
TRBD1,TRBJ2-7,-,TRBV13,TGTGCCAGCAGCTTCCGGGACAGACCCTACGAGCAGTACTTC,CASSFRDRPYEQYF
-,TRBJ2-3,-,TRBV18,TGTGCCAGCTCACCTGGTACAGGGACCCACCGCACAGATACGCAGTATTTT,CASSPGTGTHRTDTQYF
TRBD1,TRBJ2-2,-,TRBV29-1,TGCAGCGTTGAAGCCCGACAGGGAAACACCGGGGAGCTGTTTTTT,CSVEARQGNTGELFF
TRBD1,TRBJ1-6,-,TRBV4-1,TGCGCCAGCAGCCAATCGACAGGGTTGGGTTCACCCCTCCACTTT,CASSQSTGLGSPLHF
-,TRBJ2-2,-,TRBV7-2,TGTGCCGCGCGGTCGACTAACACCGGGGAGCTGTTTTTT,CAARSTNTGELFF
-,TRBJ2-7,-,TRBV28,TGTGCCAGCAGCCCCCTCCCCTACGAGCAGTACTTC,CASSPLPYEQYF
TRBD2,TRBJ2-5,-,TRBV11-3,TGTGCCAGCAGCTTAGATCGGACGGGAGGTCTGCGAGAGACCCAGTACTTC,CASSLDRTGGLRETQYF
TRBD2,TRBJ2-2,-,TRBV29-1,TGCAGCGTCAGTCCCCCGGGGGGGGGCACCGGGGAGCTGTTTTTT,CSVSPPGGGTGELFF
-,TRBJ2-3,once,TRBV24-1,TGTGCCAGTAGCCCGCCTAGCACAGATACGCAGTATTTT,CASSPPSTDTQYF
TRBD2,TRBJ2-3,-,TRBV4-3,TGCGCCAGCAGCCAAGATCTAGCGGAGAGAGCAGATACGCAGTATTTT,CASSQDLAERADTQYF
-,TRBJ1-6,-,TRBV30,TGTGCCTGGAGTGTATATTTGGCGGGGGGGGACTATAATTCACCCCTCCACTTT,CAWSVYLAGGDYNSPLHF
TRBD1,TRBJ1-4,-,TRBV27,TGTGCCAGCAGTTCTAATACAGGGGGCGGTTATGAAAAACTGTTTTTT,CASSSNTGGGYEKLFF
-,TRBJ2-3,-,TRBV11-3,TGTGCCAGCAGCTTAGCAGTTTCTAGCACAGATACGCAGTATTTT,CASSLAVSSTDTQYF
TRBD1,TRBJ2-7,-,TRBV5-1,TGCGCCAGCAGCTTGGCAGTAGGGGGCCGGGACGAGCAGTACTTC,CASSLAVGGRDEQYF
-,TRBJ1-4,-,TRBV10-3,TGTGCCACCCAGGGGAGAGCTAATGAAAAACTGTTTTTT,CATQGRANEKLFF
-,TRBJ1-2,many,TRBV12-3/TRBV12-4,TGTGCCAGCAGTTTCTCCAGGGACTATGGCTACACCTTC,CASSFSRDYGYTF
-,TRBJ1-1,-,TRBV18,TGTGCCAGCTCATCTAGAGAGGACACTGAAGCTTTCTTT,CASSSREDTEAFF
TRBD1,TRBJ2-1,-,TRBV15,TGTGCCACCAGCGGGGGACAGGGGGCCTACAATGAGCAGTTCTTC,CATSGGQGAYNEQFF
-,TRBJ1-1,-,TRBV5-1,TGCGCCAGCAGCTTTACTGGGGGCATGGGTGAAGCTTTCTTT,CASSFTGGMGEAFF
TRBD1,TRBJ1-4,-,TRBV2,TGTGCCAGCAGTGGACAGGGGAGGAATGAAAAACTGTTTTTT,CASSGQGRNEKLFF
TRBD1,TRBJ1-1,-,TRBV5-1,TGCGCCAGCAGCAAACGGACAGGATCCATGAACACTGAAGCTTTCTTT,CASSKRTGSMNTEAFF
-,TRBJ2-1,-,TRBV9,TGTGCCAGCAGCCCCGCCCTAAAGGGGGACTCCTACAATGAGCAGTTCTTC,CASSPALKGDSYNEQFF
TRBD2,TRBJ2-7,-,TRBV3-1/TRBV3-2,TGTGCCAGCAGCCAACTAGCGGGGGGCGAGCAGTACTTC,CASSQLAGGEQYF
TRBD2,TRBJ2-5,-,TRBV7-6,TGTGCCAGCAGCTTAGAAGCGGGAGGTGGAGAGACCCAGTACTTC,CASSLEAGGGETQYF
TRBD2,TRBJ2-7,-,TRBV15,TGTGCCAGCGGGACTAGCGAGACCTACGAGCAGTACTTC,CASGTSETYEQYF
-,TRBJ1-2,once,TRBV10-1,TGCGCCAGCGGACACAGGGCTAACTATGGCTACACCTTC,CASGHRANYGYTF
TRBD1,TRBJ2-7,-,TRBV5-1,TGCGCCAGCAGCCCGGATGGGACAGACGCCTACGAGCAGTACTTC,CASSPDGTDAYEQYF
TRBD2,TRBJ2-3,-,TRBV2,TGTGCCAGCAGTCGGGACTATCAAGATACGCAGTATTTT,CASSRDYQDTQYF
TRBD1,TRBJ1-2,-,TRBV7-8,TGTGCCAGCAGCCCCCCCCCAGGGGGCTATGGCTACACCTTC,CASSPPPGGYGYTF
TRBD1,TRBJ2-1,-,TRBV15,TGTGCCACCAGCAGAGATCCGGGACAGTATGAGCAGTTCTTC,CATSRDPGQYEQFF
TRBD1,TRBJ1-1,-,TRBV6-6,TGTGCCAGCAGGTCCGACAGGGAGGCCACTGAAGCTTTCTTT,CASRSDREATEAFF
TRBD1,TRBJ1-3,-,TRBV6-6,TGTGCCAGCAGGACCGGGACAGGGGGCGAAAACACCATATATTTT,CASRTGTGGENTIYF
-,TRBJ1-2,-,TRBV13,TGTGCCAGCAGCTTAGGCAGGCTTTCAGGCTATGGCTACACCTTC,CASSLGRLSGYGYTF
TRBD1,TRBJ2-4,-,TRBV6-1,TGTGCCAGCAGTGAACTAGTGAGGACAGGGTTGGCCAAAAACATTCAGTACTTC,CASSELVRTGLAKNIQYF
TRBD1,TRBJ2-1,-,TRBV4-1,TGCGCCAGCAGCCATTCCTTACAGGGGAACTACAATGAGCAGTTCTTC,CASSHSLQGNYNEQFF
TRBD1,TRBJ1-4,-,TRBV5-4,TGTGCCAGCAGCCCAGGGGGCCTTCGAGAGGAAAAACTGTTTTTT,CASSPGGLREEKLFF
-,TRBJ1-3,-,TRBV7-2,TGTGCCAGCAGCCTTTCTGCGAGCTCTGGAAACACCATATATTTT,CASSLSASSGNTIYF
-,TRBJ1-3,-,TRBV20-1,TGCGGCCCAGGGTTAGGAAACACCATATATTTT,CGPGLGNTIYF
TRBD2,TRBJ2-5,-,TRBV18,TGTGCCAGCTCGACCGGGACTAGCGATGAGACCCAGTACTTC,CASSTGTSDETQYF
TRBD2,TRBJ2-1,-,TRBV6-5,TGTGCCAGCAGTTATAGCGGGAGGGGGTACAATGAGCAGTTCTTC,CASSYSGRGYNEQFF
-,TRBJ2-5,few,TRBV24-1,TGTGCCACCAGTGACCCGATGCAGGGCCAAGAGACCCAGTACTTC,CATSDPMQGQETQYF
TRBD1,TRBJ2-1,-,TRBV6-5,TGTGCCAGCAGTAGCCCCGGGACAGGGATGAATGAGCAGTTCTTC,CASSSPGTGMNEQFF
-,TRBJ1-2,-,TRBV5-6,TGTGCCAGCAGCTTGGGACAGCTCCCCACCTTC,CASSLGQLPTF
TRBD1,TRBJ1-5,-,TRBV4-1,TGCGCCAGCAGCGAGGGACAGGGATTGAGCAATCAGCCCCAGCATTTT,CASSEGQGLSNQPQHF
-,TRBJ1-5,-,TRBV19,TGTGCCAGTAGTATACGGGGGGATAGCAATCAGCCCCAGCATTTT,CASSIRGDSNQPQHF